This entry concerns a single TCR beta chain. Clones were sequenced by immunoSEQ multiplex PCR, and TCRdb holds only the in-frame ones, with some missing. The sample shows tens of thousands of clones, approximately 87% of them seen only once. Trimming took 5 bases from V and 2 from J; bases not matched to a gene: 7. CDR1 is LNHDA and CDR2 is SQIVND in the germline V gene (reference sequence). This CDR3 region has 15 residues. This record comes from a study of OX40 agonist ivuxolimab in advanced cancers. The source is an adult with an advanced solid tumor such as melanoma, head and neck, liver or kidney cancer. This chain uses TRBV19 with TRBJ2-3; 7 bases are a match to TRBD2. Sequences were derived from CD4+ or CD8+ T cells sorted from blood, sampled in a trial of the OX40 agonist ivuxolimab. This CDR3 is CASSETSTLTDTQYF. The CDR3 DNA reads as TGTGCCAGTAGTGAGACTAGCACCCTCACAGATACGCAGTATTTT.